The 19 T cell receptor beta chains reported below all come from one sample, sequenced in a study of read filtering for tumor transcriptome and immune sequencing (dated by TCRdb to 2019 to 2021). TCRdb records Illumina HiSeq 4000 as the sequencer. The Immunoverse kit was used to build TCR libraries from around 420 ng RNA, with molecular barcoded adaptors covering alpha/delta and beta/gamma chains. TCRdb reanalyzed the raw reads on its own, using fastp at Q25 for trimming and MiXCR for clone calling, and kept in-frame beta chains. Each CDR3 protein appears once, grouped with its most common genes and DNA. For this sample the table gives about 90,000 distinct CDR3 sequences, of which 9% to 15% were detected only once. Under 15% of the sample lies in the top ten. Sequenced material: a population of CD138-negative cells sorted from bone marrow. The cell subset or site label, read with the paper, signifies: bone marrow mononuclear cells depleted of CD138+ plasma/myeloma cells by negative magnetic selection. The receptors come from a donor over 35 with multiple myeloma.

This clonotype was recorded many times. The rearrangement joins TRBV5-1 to TRBJ2-7, with D possibly being TRBD2 (5 bases). Germline values: CDR1 SGHRS, CDR2 YFSETQ. The CDR3 runs 15 residues. V lost 2 bases to trimming and J lost 2 bases, with 14 bases between them. The CDR3 nucleotides are TGCGCCAGCAGCTTAGGCCAGGACTCCGCCTACGAGCAGTACTTC. Translated: CASSLGQDSAYEQYF.

This clonotype was counted many times. The gene calls are TRBV29-1 and TRBJ2-5, with D perhaps matching TRBD2 (6 bases). This CDR3 is built from 15 residues. V was pared by 6 bases and J by 0 bases, with 17 bases between. The germline V gene encodes CDR1 SQVTM and CDR2 ANQGSEA. CDR3 residues: CSVTLGGAYQETQYF. DNA of the CDR3: TGCAGCGTCACCCTCGGCGGGGCGTACCAAGAGACCCAGTACTTC.

This clonotype was counted ten times or more. V and J are TRBV2 and TRBJ2-2, with TRBD2 matching over 9 bases. This CDR3 is 14 amino acids long. Per germline, CDR1 SNHLY and CDR2 FYNNEI. V was clipped by 6 bases and J by 5 bases; unmatched bases: 4. CDR3 sequence (DNA): TGTGCCAGCAGCTCTCTAGCGGGAACCGGGGAGCTGTTTTTT. Translated, it gives CASSSLAGTGELFF. Complete variable domain (other parts from reference TRBV2 and TRBJ2-2): EPEVTQTPSHQVTQMGQEVILRCVPISNHLYFYWYRQILGQKVEFLVSFYNNEISEKSEIFDDQFSVERPDGSNFTLKIRSTKLEDSAMYFCASSSLAGTGELFFGEGSRLTVL.

As concerns this clonotype: The junction shows a germline mismatch at one end, possibly a read error. The genes are TRBV5-1 and TRBJ1-1; D may be TRBD1 (5 bases). The CDR3 has 14 residues. Germline-derived CDR1 and CDR2 are SGHRS and YFSETQ. The CDR3 DNA is TGCGCCAGCAGCTTCGGACACCTGAACACTGATGCTTTCTTT. Protein sequence: CASSFGHLNTDAFF.

About this clonotype itself: This may arise from a read error, as a much more abundant clone is one base away. V usage is TRBV19 and J usage is TRBJ2-1; 7 bases agree with TRBD1. The CDR3 covers 12 residues. CDR1 is LNHDA, CDR2 SQIVND, per germline (reference sequence). The CDR3 region has the DNA TGTGCCAGTTCGGACAGGTCGAATGAGCAGATCTTC. Protein product: CASSDRSNEQIF.

Ten or more counts support this clonotype. The rearrangement links TRBV28 to TRBJ1-2, with a possible D match to TRBD1 (5 bases). Deletions cut 3 bases from V and 2 bases from J, with 7 bases between. Germline lookup yields CDR1 MDHEN and CDR2 SYDVKM. The CDR3 runs to 13 residues. CDR3 DNA sequence: TGTGCCAGCAGTTTGGGGACGAACTATGGCTACACCTTC. This encodes CASSLGTNYGYTF.

This clonotype was observed many times. This chain uses TRBV11-2 with TRBJ2-1, with 10 nucleotides matching TRBD1. CDR1 and CDR2 (germline): SGHAT, FQNNGV. Trimming took 6 bases from V and 2 from J; bases not matched to a gene: 4. This CDR3 region has 15 residues. The CDR3 DNA reads as TGTGCCAGCAGACAGACAGGGGGCCCCTACAATGAGCAGTTCTTC. It codes for CASRQTGGPYNEQFF.

Worth noting for this clonotype: Given a much more abundant clone one base away, this may be a read error. This sequence joins TRBV4-1 and TRBJ2-1; D unresolved. Looked up from germline, CDR1 is MGHRA and CDR2 is YSYEKL. The CDR3 consists of 16 residues. CDR3 sequence (DNA): TGCGCCAGCAGCCAAGATTGGCTTAAAACGTACAATGAGCGGTTCTTC. Its protein product is CASSQDWLKTYNERFF.

This clonotype occurred a few times. This may stem from a read error, because a much larger clone lies one nucleotide away. The chain carries TRBV5-6 and TRBJ1-1; D not resolved. V was shortened by 2 bases and J by 5 bases, with 16 bases between the two germline ends. CDR3 length equals 15 residues. Germline loops: CDR1 SGHDT, CDR2 YYEEEE. The CDR3 region is CASSFPIGGRTEAFF. CDR3 bases: TGTGCCAGCAGCTTCCCGATAGGCGGGCGGACTGAAGCTTTCTTT.

A note on this clonotype: A much larger clone is a single base away; this may be a read error. V and J are TRBV7-9 and TRBJ1-1; D unclear. The CDR3 is made up of 13 amino acids. Trimming shortened V by 6 bases and J by 0 bases, and 8 bases separated the two germline ends. The germline CDR1 and CDR2 sequences are SEHNR and FQNEAQ (reference sequence). This CDR3 is CASSYAMNTEAFF. The CDR3 bases are TGTGCCAGCAGTTACGCCATGAACACTGAAGCTTTCTTT.

There are many counts of this clonotype. For the CDR3, the DNA is TGTGCCAGCAGCCTCCCGGGCCCTTACAATGAGCAGTTCTTC. Its translation is CASSLPGPYNEQFF. The chain carries TRBV7-3 and TRBJ2-1; D unclear. This CDR3 has 14 residues. V was pared by 5 bases and J by 4 bases, with 12 bases between. Germline V gene sequence: CDR1 SGHTA, CDR2 FQGTGA.

This clonotype showed up many times. The rearrangement links TRBV7-2 to TRBJ1-5; D uncertain. Trimming cost V 1 base and J 4 bases, with 5 bases left between them. CDR1 SGHTA and CDR2 FQGNSA come from the germline V gene. The CDR3 spans 13 residues. CDR3 sequence reads: CASSLGRNQPQHF. The CDR3 nucleotides read TGTGCCAGCAGCTTAGGTAGGAATCAGCCCCAGCATTTT.

This clonotype came up many times. This chain connects TRBV29-1 to TRBJ1-1, with no clear D. The CDR3 runs 12 residues. From germline, CDR1 is SQVTM and CDR2 ANQGSEA. Trimming shortened V by 6 bases and J by 1 base, and 9 bases separated the two germline ends. CDR3 DNA sequence: TGCAGCGTGGGAGGGAGGAACACTGAAGCTTTCTTT. Its protein is CSVGGRNTEAFF.

In this sample, this clonotype turned up many times. This chain connects TRBV29-1 to TRBJ2-1; D is possibly TRBD2 (7 bases). The V gene's germline CDR1 is SQVTM and CDR2 ANQGSEA. Trimming took 6 bases from V and 5 from J, leaving 17 bases between them. The CDR3 covers 14 residues. The CDR3 DNA is TGCAGCGTGGGGGCTAGCGGCTTAAACAATGAGCAGTTCTTC. It translates to CSVGASGLNNEQFF.

This clonotype occurred many times. The rearrangement links TRBV7-8 to TRBJ2-5; D not certain. Germline lookup yields CDR1 SGHVS and CDR2 FQNEAQ. Trimming took 1 base from V and 5 from J, leaving 11 bases between them. The CDR3 runs to 14 residues. As DNA, the CDR3 is TGTGCCAGCAGCTTAGACCGGGTCTGGGAGACCCAGTACTTC. Amino acid sequence: CASSLDRVWETQYF.

Many counts were recorded for this clonotype. This chain links TRBV18 with TRBJ2-2; D is possibly TRBD2 (6 bases). Germline CDR1 is KGHSH and CDR2 is LQKENI. Trimming took off 1 base at V and 2 bases at J, with 17 bases between the two ends. CDR3 length: 18 residues. CDR3 residues: CASSPLSTIGGNTGELFF. The CDR3 DNA is TGTGCCAGCTCACCACTTTCAACGATCGGGGGTAACACCGGGGAGCTGTTTTTT.

This clonotype was found many times. The chain joins TRBV27 to TRBJ2-3; TRBD2 might be the D (6 bases). The CDR3 is made up of 16 amino acids. V was shortened by 2 bases and J by 1 base, with 13 bases between the two germline ends. The germline V gene encodes CDR1 MNHEY and CDR2 SMNVEV (reference sequence). For the CDR3, the DNA is TGTGCCAGCAGTTTACGAGGGACTTCTCGCACAGATACGCAGTATTTT. Protein sequence: CASSLRGTSRTDTQYF.

About this clonotype itself: With a much larger clone just one base away, this may be a read error. The chain is built from TRBV7-3 and TRBJ2-1; D call uncertain. This CDR3 is 15 amino acids long. The germline gives CDR1 SGHTA, CDR2 FQGTGA. V lost 2 bases and J lost 0, with 8 bases in between. CDR3 in DNA: TGTGCCAGCAGCTTAGAGACGAGCTCCTACAATGAGCAGTTCTTC. Encoded protein: CASSLETSSYNEQFF.

There are many counts of this clonotype. This sequence joins TRBV6-1 and TRBJ1-4; D uncertain. Germline CDR1 and CDR2: MNHNS and SASEGT. The CDR3 length is 13 residues. Trimming pared 6 bases from V and 8 bases from J, leaving 13 bases between. The CDR3 nucleotides read TGTGCCAGCAGGGTACAAGGAGAGGAAAAACTGTTTTTT. This encodes CASRVQGEEKLFF.